These T cell receptor beta chains were read from a single sample in a study of T cells in Graves' hyperthyroidism and ophthalmopathy. TCRdb fed the multiplex PCR reads into MiXCR, producing one record per CDR3 protein. The data hold hundreds of thousands of distinct CDR3 sequences, with approximately 14% observed a single time. The material sequenced was blood. All receptors come from a woman between 40 and 50 years old with Graves' ophthalmopathy. Each CDR3 is given with its conserved first and last residue. Each record gives: CDR3 length, D gene, V gene, J gene, clone size, CDR3 protein, CDR3 DNA. A D gene is named only where the DNA matches it firmly. Expanded clones are given a class, and other clones once, few, many or no size at all.

14	TRBD2	TRBV7-8	TRBJ2-7	many	CASSLGGLVTEQYF	TGTGCCAGCAGCTTGGGAGGACTAGTCACCGAGCAGTACTTC
15	TRBD1	TRBV27	TRBJ1-2	many	CASSSPGQPTYGYTF	TGTGCCAGCAGTTCCCCGGGACAGCCTACCTATGGCTACACCTTC
16	TRBD1	TRBV7-2	TRBJ2-7	many	CASSLAPGTGGGEQYF	TGTGCCAGCAGCTTAGCGCCCGGGACAGGGGGCGGCGAGCAGTACTTC
12	NA	TRBV12-3/TRBV12-4	TRBJ2-4	many	CASSFNVDIQYF	TGTGCCAGCAGTTTTAATGTGGACATTCAGTACTTC
14	TRBD2	TRBV4-2	TRBJ2-5	many	CASSQGTSIETQYF	TGTGCCAGCAGCCAAGGGACTAGCATTGAGACCCAGTACTTC
15	NA	TRBV9	TRBJ2-7	many	CASSVGAWGGYEQYF	TGTGCCAGCAGCGTAGGAGCTTGGGGTGGGTACGAGCAGTACTTC
14	NA	TRBV6-2/TRBV6-3	TRBJ2-7	many	CASSYPPGEYEQYF	TGTGCCAGCAGTTACCCCCCCGGGGAATACGAGCAGTACTTC
14	NA	TRBV7-2	TRBJ2-7	NA	CASRRIEQGYEQYF	TGTGCCAGCAGGCGAATTGAACAGGGCTACGAGCAGTACTTC
13	NA	TRBV20-1	TRBJ1-2	many	CSASTLDNYGYTF	TGCAGTGCTAGCACATTAGATAACTATGGCTACACCTTC
15	NA	TRBV19	TRBJ2-3	NA	CASSHTDSSTDTQYF	TGTGCCAGTAGTCATACGGACAGCAGCACAGATACGCAGTATTTT
13	TRBD1	TRBV6-5	TRBJ1-1	many	CASSFRDRTEAFF	TGTGCCAGCAGTTTCCGGGACAGAACTGAAGCTTTCTTT
14	NA	TRBV19	TRBJ2-7	many	CASSDGQYSYEQYF	TGTGCCAGTAGTGATGGGCAGTACTCCTACGAGCAGTACTTC
13	NA	TRBV5-1	TRBJ1-1	NA	CASSGLWGTEAFF	TGCGCCAGCAGCGGGCTTTGGGGGACTGAAGCTTTCTTT
16	TRBD2	TRBV12-3/TRBV12-4	TRBJ2-2	NA	CASNSFSGGIAGELFF	TGTGCCAGCAACTCATTTTCGGGAGGGATTGCCGGGGAGCTGTTTTTT
19	TRBD1	TRBV27	TRBJ1-6	many	CASSKGAQGTGGGDSPLHF	TGTGCCAGCAGTAAAGGCGCGCAAGGGACAGGAGGGGGGGATTCACCCCTCCACTTT
14	NA	TRBV6-5	TRBJ2-7	many	CASSWGRSTYEQYF	TGTGCCAGCAGTTGGGGGCGGAGTACCTACGAGCAGTACTTC
15	NA	TRBV3-1	TRBJ2-5	few	CASSQDRLTHETQYF	TGTGCCAGCAGCCAAGACCGGCTGACCCACGAGACCCAGTACTTC
17	NA	TRBV28	TRBJ2-4	many	CASSRREFQVAKNIQYF	TGTGCCAGCAGTCGCCGGGAATTCCAAGTAGCCAAAAACATTCAGTACTTC
15	TRBD1	TRBV19	TRBJ1-1	many	CASSLSPGGDTEAFF	TGTGCCAGTAGTCTCTCCCCAGGGGGGGATACTGAAGCTTTCTTT
16	TRBD1	TRBV7-2	TRBJ1-1	few	CASSFAGTGPGTEAFF	TGTGCCAGCAGCTTTGCCGGGACAGGACCCGGGACTGAAGCTTTCTTT
18	TRBD2	TRBV20-1	TRBJ2-7	NA	CSARRLAGGGYSSYEQYF	TGCAGTGCTAGAAGACTAGCGGGAGGTGGCTATAGCTCCTACGAGCAGTACTTC
13	NA	TRBV12-3/TRBV12-4	TRBJ1-1	many	CASSLERGTEAFF	TGTGCCAGCAGTTTAGAACGGGGCACTGAAGCTTTCTTT
16	TRBD1	TRBV12-3/TRBV12-4	TRBJ2-3	NA	CASSPAGTGELDTQYF	TGTGCCAGCAGCCCCGCAGGGACAGGAGAACTAGATACGCAGTATTTT
14	TRBD2	TRBV28	TRBJ2-7	many	CASRGAGESYEQYF	TGTGCCAGCAGAGGAGCGGGAGAGTCCTACGAGCAGTACTTC
15	NA	TRBV19	TRBJ2-4	few	CASRSGDGAKNIQYF	TGTGCCAGTAGATCGGGGGATGGGGCCAAAAACATTCAGTACTTC
11	NA	TRBV5-4	TRBJ1-3	many	CASSLKGTIYF	TGTGCCAGCAGCTTGAAGGGGACCATATATTTT
13	NA	TRBV28	TRBJ1-2	NA	CASTARGTYGYTF	TGTGCCAGCACCGCCCGCGGGACCTATGGCTACACCTTC
13	NA	TRBV7-9	TRBJ1-1	many	CASSLTTDTEAFF	TGTGCCAGCAGCTTAACGACAGACACTGAAGCTTTCTTT
14	TRBD2	TRBV29-1	TRBJ2-7	many	CSVATGTKFYEQYF	TGCAGCGTTGCAACTGGGACTAAATTCTACGAGCAGTACTTC
16	TRBD2	TRBV11-2	TRBJ2-2	many	CASSFPSGRLTGELFF	TGTGCCAGCAGTTTTCCTAGCGGGAGGCTGACCGGGGAGCTGTTTTTT
18	TRBD1	TRBV27	TRBJ1-2	NA	CASKPGLVGQGAHRGYTF	TGTGCCAGCAAACCTGGTTTAGTGGGACAGGGGGCGCATCGTGGCTACACCTTC
14	NA	TRBV5-1	TRBJ2-3	few	CASSLAGIADTQYF	TGCGCCAGCAGCTTGGCCGGTATAGCAGATACGCAGTATTTT
16	TRBD2	TRBV4-1	TRBJ2-5	many	CASSQTSGNRQETQYF	TGCGCCAGCAGCCAGACTAGCGGAAACAGACAAGAGACCCAGTACTTC
14	TRBD2	TRBV12-3/TRBV12-4	TRBJ2-5	many	CASAPAGGQETQYF	TGTGCCAGCGCCCCAGCGGGAGGGCAAGAGACCCAGTACTTC
13	NA	TRBV28	TRBJ2-3	many	CASSLGDPDTQYF	TGTGCCAGCAGTTTAGGGGACCCAGATACGCAGTATTTT
14	NA	TRBV6-1	TRBJ1-1	many	CASILSGVDTEAFF	TGTGCCAGCATCCTATCTGGGGTCGACACTGAAGCTTTCTTT
18	NA	TRBV7-2	TRBJ2-6	many	CASSAHLGAGKGANVLTF	TGTGCCAGCAGCGCCCACCTCGGGGCAGGGAAAGGGGCCAACGTCCTGACTTTC
14	NA	TRBV12-3/TRBV12-4	TRBJ2-7	NA	CASSMAGKRWEQYF	TGTGCCAGCAGCATGGCAGGGAAGCGATGGGAGCAGTACTTC
12	NA	TRBV2	TRBJ2-7	few	CASGATNYEQYF	TGTGCGTCGGGGGCTACGAACTACGAGCAGTACTTC
15	NA	TRBV7-2	TRBJ1-6	NA	CASSLIGPYNSPLHF	TGTGCCAGCAGCTTAATAGGACCCTATAATTCACCCCTCCACTTT
14	TRBD1	TRBV28	TRBJ2-7	many	CASSRTGGLDEQYF	TGTGCCAGCAGCCGGACAGGGGGCTTGGACGAGCAGTACTTC
12	NA	TRBV20-1	TRBJ2-7	many	CSARDEGSEQYF	TGCAGTGCTAGAGATGAAGGAAGCGAGCAGTACTTC
15	NA	TRBV12-3/TRBV12-4	TRBJ2-7	many	CASSSPGLGTYEQYF	TGTGCCAGCAGTTCACCGGGACTGGGAACCTACGAGCAGTACTTC
14	NA	TRBV3-1	TRBJ2-7	NA	CASSQEGISYEQYF	TGTGCCAGCAGCCAAGAGGGAATTTCCTACGAGCAGTACTTC